The rows below give T cell receptor beta chains drawn from one sample of a study of a mutant IDH1 vaccine in newly diagnosed glioma. These receptors' antigens are unknown. The repertoire was sequenced with immunoSEQ multiplex PCR; TCRdb's copy has only in-frame clones and lacks some. The sample carries about 94,000 clones, around 92% recorded once. The sequencing used PBMCs, collected from a glioma patient whose treatment included an IDH1 peptide vaccine. These receptor sequences come from a woman between 50 and 59 years old with glioma. Both conserved end residues are part of each CDR3. A D gene is named only where the DNA matches it firmly. Clone size is shown for a subset of rows, as once, few, many or a class of expanded clone.

J gene | D gene | clone size | V gene | CDR3 protein | CDR3 DNA
TRBJ1-2 | NA | NA | TRBV28 | CASHLEPAGYTF | TGTGCCAGCCATCTGGAGCCGGCGGGCTACACCTTC
TRBJ2-1 | TRBD1 | once | TRBV19 | CASSLTWSRGRLNNEQFF | TGTGCCAGTAGTCTTACCTGGTCCAGGGGGCGCTTAAACAATGAGCAGTTCTTC
TRBJ1-2 | TRBD1 | NA | TRBV5-6 | CASSASPTGNYGYTF | TGTGCCAGCAGCGCATCCCCGACAGGGAACTATGGCTACACCTTC
TRBJ1-4 | TRBD1 | NA | TRBV6-5 | CASSWDRGNEKLFF | TGTGCCAGCAGCTGGGACAGGGGGAATGAAAAACTGTTTTTT
TRBJ2-5 | TRBD1 | NA | TRBV19 | CASSIRGRDGGTQYF | TGTGCCAGTAGCATCAGGGGGCGAGATGGCGGGACCCAGTACTTC
TRBJ2-3 | TRBD2 | NA | TRBV25-1 | CASSAPGTSGSGTQYF | TGTGCCAGCAGTGCGCCCGGGACTAGCGGGAGCGGTACGCAGTATTTT
TRBJ2-3 | NA | NA | TRBV9 | CASSVVPRGSTDTQYF | TGTGCCAGCAGCGTAGTCCCCAGGGGAAGCACAGATACGCAGTATTTT
TRBJ1-3 | NA | NA | TRBV21-1 | CASSKVKVTPLSGNTIYF | TGTGCCAGCAGCAAAGTGAAGGTTACACCCCTCTCTGGAAACACCATATATTTT
TRBJ2-7 | NA | once | TRBV28 | CASSTPSYEQYF | TGTGCCAGCAGTACCCCCTCGTACGAGCAGTACTTC
TRBJ2-7 | NA | NA | TRBV15 | CATSRDEGDCPYF | TGTGCCACCAGCAGAGATGAGGGGGACTGCCCGTACTTC
TRBJ2-1 | NA | NA | TRBV11-1 | CASSSGTQGAYYNEQFF | TGTGCCAGCAGCTCCGGCACCCAGGGCGCTTACTACAATGAGCAGTTCTTC
TRBJ2-7 | NA | NA | TRBV2 | CATLPGARSYEQYF | TGTGCCACCCTCCCCGGGGCGAGATCCTACGAGCAGTACTTC
TRBJ2-2 | TRBD1 | NA | TRBV19 | CASSRTGVPGELFF | TGTGCCAGTAGTAGGACAGGGGTACCCGGGGAGCTGTTTTTT
TRBJ2-7 | NA | NA | TRBV6-6 | CASTPGGSKVYEQYF | TGTGCCAGCACCCCCGGAGGGAGTAAGGTCTACGAGCAGTACTTC
TRBJ2-1 | NA | NA | TRBV7-9 | CASSLARFSSTAYNEQFF | TGTGCCAGCAGCTTAGCCCGGTTTTCCTCTACTGCATACAATGAGCAGTTCTTC
TRBJ1-2 | NA | NA | TRBV5-1 | CASSSGTSGYTF | TGCGCCAGCAGCTCCGGGACAAGTGGCTACACCTTC
TRBJ2-1 | TRBD2 | NA | TRBV7-2 | CASSLVSGSYNEQFF | TGTGCCAGCAGCTTAGTCAGCGGGAGTTACAATGAGCAGTTCTTC
TRBJ2-3 | NA | NA | TRBV7-9 | CASSSGATDTQYF | TGTGCCAGCAGCTCCGGGGCCACAGATACGCAGTATTTT
TRBJ1-1 | NA | few | TRBV5-5 | CASSSTRSRGTEAFF | TGTGCCAGCAGCTCCACCCGATCGCGGGGCACTGAAGCTTTCTTT
TRBJ2-1 | NA | NA | TRBV27 | CASSPVGGATYNEQFF | TGTGCCAGCAGTCCAGTCGGGGGAGCTACTTACAATGAGCAGTTCTTC
TRBJ2-7 | NA | NA | TRBV2 | CASSGDVIYEQYF | TGTGCCAGCAGTGGGGACGTCATCTACGAGCAGTACTTC
TRBJ1-4 | NA | NA | TRBV28 | CASSSTRTVNEKLFF | TGTGCCAGCAGTTCTACCCGGACAGTAAATGAAAAACTGTTTTTT
TRBJ1-4 | TRBD1 | NA | TRBV29-1 | CSVGDFRDSDEKLFF | TGCAGCGTTGGGGATTTTCGGGACAGCGATGAAAAACTGTTTTTT
TRBJ1-1 | NA | NA | TRBV28 | CASILSAPGKTEAFF | TGTGCCAGCATTCTCTCTGCCCCGGGGAAGACTGAAGCTTTCTTT